A single sample gave rise to the 31 T cell receptor beta chains below, sequenced in a study of CD8 T cells in ankylosing spondylitis. General observations from the study: For ankylosing spondylitis blood, a TCR beta motif of fewer than 10 highly homologous variants appeared characteristic.

Antigen specificity for these receptors is unknown. TCRdb recomputed calls from the 5' RACE reads with MiXCR, one row per CDR3 protein. Found here are 500,000 to 650,000 distinct CDR3 sequences, about 5.4% of them singletons; the top ten hold approximately 3.5%. The material sequenced was blood, either unsorted or a sorted T cell fraction (not recorded which). The receptors here all came from a male donor with ankylosing spondylitis.

This clonotype was counted many times. The rearrangement links TRBV6-1 to TRBJ2-3; 10 bases fit TRBD2. After removal of 5 bases from V and 2 bases from J, the junction contained 13 bases not matched to a gene. Germline-derived CDR1 and CDR2 are MNHNS and SASEGT. The CDR3 runs 18 residues. The CDR3 loop is CASSRRGLAGVPTDTQYF. The CDR3 coding sequence is TGTGCCAGCAGTCGGCGGGGTCTAGCGGGAGTCCCCACAGATACGCAGTATTTT.

The chain combines TRBV5-1 with TRBJ2-3, with TRBD1 as a possible D gene (6 bases). The CDR3 is 15 amino acids. CDR1 is SGHRS, CDR2 YFSETQ, per germline. Between the trimmed V and J ends, which lost 3 bases and 0 bases, there was a span of 11 bases. The CDR3 nucleotides are TGCGCCAGCAGCTCCTTGACAGGTAGCACAGATACGCAGTATTTT. This translates into CASSSLTGSTDTQYF.

This clonotype occurred many times. The J gene is TRBJ2-3, the V gene TRBV27; 10 bases fit TRBD2. Germline trimming cut 2 bases from V and 3 bases from J; bases unmatched to any gene: 2. Germline V lookup: CDR1 MNHEY, CDR2 SMNVEV (reference sequence). The CDR3 is 15 residues long. The CDR3 sequence: CASSLLAGETDTQYF. CDR3 coding DNA: TGTGCCAGCAGTTTACTAGCGGGGGAGACAGATACGCAGTATTTT.

This clonotype was detected only a few times. The genes are TRBV15 and TRBJ2-7; 9 nucleotides align to TRBD1. V dropped 2 bases and J dropped 6; count of bases not matched to a gene: 8. The CDR3 is 15 amino acids. Germline values: CDR1 LNHNV, CDR2 YYDKDF (reference sequence). The CDR3 sequence: CATSRHLGQGREQYF. CDR3 nucleotides: TGTGCCACCAGCAGACACCTGGGACAGGGCCGCGAGCAGTACTTC.

This clonotype was detected ten times or more. The chain uses TRBV12-3 or TRBV12-4 and TRBJ1-5, with 11 bases identical to TRBD1. The CDR3 loop spans 16 amino acids. The junction had 3 bases not matched to a gene; V was cut back by 3 bases and J by 2 bases. The CDR3 sequence: CASSLAGQGGNQPQHF. CDR3 nucleotides: TGTGCCAGCAGTTTGGCGGGACAGGGGGGCAATCAGCCCCAGCATTTT.

This clonotype was found many times. The chain joins TRBV4-3 to TRBJ2-3, with D tentatively TRBD1 (5 bases). The CDR3 totals 15 residues. The germline V gene has CDR1 LGHNA and CDR2 YSLEER. Between the trimmed V and J ends, which lost 4 bases and 2 bases, there was a span of 13 bases. CDR3 sequence reads: CASSPQGFSTDTQYF. Here the CDR3 DNA reads TGCGCCAGCAGCCCGCAGGGTTTCTCCACAGATACGCAGTATTTT.

About this clonotype: Being one base from a much bigger clone, this may be a read error. This chain uses TRBV20-1 with TRBJ2-3; 7 bases map to TRBD2. This CDR3 has 15 residues. Germline V gives CDR1 DFQATT, CDR2 SNEGSKA (reference sequence). V shed 6 bases and J 1 base; nucleotides not matched to a gene: 10. The CDR3 region is CSAQKAGEGTDTQYF. CDR3 in DNA: TGCAGTGCCCAAAAGGCGGGAGAGGGCACAGATACGCAGTATTTT.

This clonotype was counted ten times or more. The chain combines TRBV4-3 with TRBJ1-2; D is unresolved. Germline values: CDR1 LGHNA, CDR2 YSLEER. V was trimmed by 0 bases and J by 6 bases, leaving 20 bases between them. This CDR3 has 17 amino acids. CDR3 nucleotide sequence: TGCGCCAGCAGCCAAGATCCCGAGGGCAGGATCGGGCATGGCTACACCTTC. It translates to CASSQDPEGRIGHGYTF.

This clonotype was observed many times. The gene calls are TRBV4-1 and TRBJ1-4; D not resolved. Germline V CDR1 and CDR2: MGHRA, YSYEKL. With 6 bases removed from V and 0 bases from J, the gap between germline ends came to 11 bases. The CDR3 is 15 amino acids. This chain's CDR3 is CASRRVGSTNEKLFF. The CDR3 nucleotides are TGCGCCAGCAGACGCGTAGGGTCAACTAATGAAAAACTGTTTTTT.

This clonotype was picked up many times. CDR3 bases: TGTGCCAGCAGCGCCCGACAGGGAACTGAAGCTTTCTTT. Translating gives CASSARQGTEAFF. This chain joins TRBV7-3 and TRBJ1-1, with 7 bases aligning to TRBD1. Looked up from germline, CDR1 is SGHTA and CDR2 is FQGTGA. The length of the CDR3 is 13 residues. The ends lost 5 bases at V and 5 bases at J; junction bases unmatched: 5.

The genes are TRBV30 and TRBJ2-3; the D is unclear. This CDR3 comprises 12 residues. CDR1 GTSNPN and CDR2 SVGIG come from the germline V gene (reference sequence). Trimming removed 1 base from V and 3 bases from J, with 5 bases in between. CDR3 DNA: TGTGCCTGGAGTGAAGAGACAGATACGCAGTATTTT. Its protein is CAWSEETDTQYF.

This clonotype was seen ten or more times. The rearrangement links TRBV4-2 to TRBJ2-7; 7 bases match TRBD2. The CDR3 runs 15 residues. J was trimmed by 3 bases and V by 1 base; bases with no gene match: 6. From germline, CDR1 is LGHNA and CDR2 YNFKEQ. CDR3 residues: CASSQGAGLDYEQYF. In nucleotides, the CDR3 is TGTGCCAGCAGCCAAGGAGCGGGATTAGACTACGAGCAGTACTTC.

The table lists this clonotype with a few counts. The CDR3 DNA is TGTGCCAGCAGCCAGGACAGGGGGCGAAGCACAGATACGCAGTATTTT. Protein: CASSQDRGRSTDTQYF. The chain joins TRBV7-9 to TRBJ2-3, with 11 nucleotides matching TRBD1. The germline CDR1 and CDR2 sequences are SEHNR and FQNEAQ (reference sequence). Unmatched junction bases numbered 4, after V lost 5 bases and J lost 0 bases. The CDR3 is 16 amino acids.

As concerns this clonotype: A read error may explain this, as a much larger clone is one base away. This chain joins TRBV9 and TRBJ2-7; no reliable D call. Germline-derived CDR1 and CDR2 are SGDLS and YYNGEE. There are 17 residues in the CDR3. CDR3: CSSSVDGRLAGTYEQYF. Here the CDR3 DNA reads TGTTCCAGCAGCGTAGACGGTCGGTTGGCAGGAACCTACGAGCAGTACTTC.

This clonotype turned up a few times. The chain employs TRBV9 and TRBJ2-5, with 7 bases lining up with TRBD2. V shed 1 base, J shed 1 base, and the junction held 4 bases outside the gene matches. The CDR3 runs to 15 residues. The germline V gene encodes CDR1 SGDLS and CDR2 YYNGEE. CDR3 sequence: CASSVSPSGQETQYF. CDR3 sequence (DNA): TGTGCCAGCAGCGTAAGTCCTAGCGGCCAAGAGACCCAGTACTTC.

Ten or more counts support this clonotype. The rearrangement links TRBV12-3 or TRBV12-4 to TRBJ2-7; TRBD1 agrees at 7 bases. The CDR3 sequence is 12 residues long. Losses at the gene ends were 8 bases for V and 2 bases for J; bases not matched to a gene: 3. CDR3 in amino acids: CASSDRAYEQYF. In nucleotides, the CDR3 is TGTGCCAGCTCAGACAGGGCCTACGAGCAGTACTTC.

This clonotype was detected ten times or more. The CDR3 reads CAISEERSYEQYF. CDR3 bases: TGTGCCATCAGTGAAGAGCGGTCCTACGAGCAGTACTTC. The rearrangement uses TRBV10-3 and TRBJ2-7, with a possible D match to TRBD2 (5 bases). The CDR3 covers 13 residues. V shed 3 bases and J shed 1 base, with 7 bases lying between them. Germline CDR1 ENHRY, CDR2 SYGVKD.

This clonotype was seen ten or more times. This sequence joins TRBV16 and TRBJ2-7; 8 bases are shared with TRBD1. Losses at the gene ends were 3 bases for V and 2 bases for J; bases not matched to a gene: 6. This CDR3 comprises 15 residues. Per the germline V gene, CDR1 is KGHSY and CDR2 is FQNENV. CDR3 sequence reads: CASSHRQGNPYEQYF. The CDR3 DNA reads TGTGCCAGCAGCCATCGACAGGGGAACCCCTACGAGCAGTACTTC.

This chain connects TRBV7-9 to TRBJ2-7, with 7 nucleotides matching TRBD1. The CDR3 is made up of 16 amino acids. Losses at the gene ends were 1 base for V and 0 bases for J; bases not matched to a gene: 6. Germline V gives CDR1 SEHNR, CDR2 FQNEAQ (reference sequence). The CDR3 DNA reads as TGTGCCAGCAGCTTAGGGGACAGCCTTAGCTCCTACGAGCAGTACTTC. It is translated as CASSLGDSLSSYEQYF.

This clonotype showed up many times. V gene TRBV27 combines with J gene TRBJ2-1; TRBD1 agrees at 11 bases. The CDR3 spans 19 residues. V dropped 4 bases and J dropped 4; count of bases not matched to a gene: 15. Germline V gene lookup returns CDR1 MNHEY and CDR2 SMNVEV (reference sequence). CDR3 DNA: TGTGCCAGCAGTTCGGACAGGGGGCAACCCTCCAGCCCTTACAATGAGCAGTTCTTC. Translated, it gives CASSSDRGQPSSPYNEQFF.

This clonotype was counted at least ten times. This chain connects TRBV9 to TRBJ1-1; D ambiguous. Germline V gene sequence: CDR1 SGDLS, CDR2 YYNGEE. Between the trimmed V and J ends, which lost 4 bases and 7 bases, there was a span of 20 bases. The CDR3 covers 15 residues. CDR3 DNA: TGTGCCAGCAGCCCCACCCCGCGTATCTCAGTTGAAGCTTTCTTT. Translating it yields CASSPTPRISVEAFF.

This chain connects TRBV29-1 to TRBJ2-3; TRBD1 is a possible D gene (5 bases). Germline V gene sequence: CDR1 SQVTM, CDR2 ANQGSEA. V was cut by 4 bases and J by 2 bases, with 10 bases left in between. This CDR3 spans 13 amino acids. The chain's CDR3 is CSVGGRVTDTQYF. In DNA, the CDR3 is TGCAGCGTTGGTGGCAGGGTCACAGATACGCAGTATTTT.

This clonotype has at least ten counts. The chain links TRBV25-1 to TRBJ2-5; D may be TRBD2 (7 bases). CDR1 is MGHDK and CDR2 is SYGVNS in the germline V gene. Trimming removed 8 bases from V and 5 bases from J, with 12 bases in between. The CDR3 totals 12 residues. The CDR3, as DNA: TGTGCCAGCGGGGGGGCCACGGAGACCCAGTACTTC. Its protein product is CASGGATETQYF.

This clonotype was observed at least ten times. The chain links TRBV4-3 to TRBJ1-2, with D unresolved. V lost 0 bases and J 4 bases, leaving 18 bases between the germline ends. CDR1 is LGHNA and CDR2 is YSLEER in the germline V gene. The CDR3 is 17 residues long. CDR3 protein: CASSQDRFALDLYGYTF. CDR3 nucleotide sequence: TGCGCCAGCAGCCAAGATAGGTTCGCGCTAGACCTCTATGGCTACACCTTC.

This clonotype showed up many times. The chain recombines TRBV4-2 with TRBJ2-2, with 9 bases matching TRBD2. With V trimmed by 5 bases and J by 2 bases, 9 bases remained unmatched. Germline V gene data show CDR1 as LGHNA and CDR2 as YNFKEQ. This CDR3 has 17 amino acids. DNA of the CDR3: TGTGCCAGCAGCGCCCGACTAGCGGCCATAAACACCGGGGAGCTGTTTTTT. This codes for CASSARLAAINTGELFF.

This clonotype was seen ten or more times. This chain connects TRBV7-2 to TRBJ1-3; 7 nucleotides agree with TRBD1. This CDR3 contains 15 residues. J was trimmed by 4 bases and V by 3 bases; bases with no gene match: 6. Germline-derived CDR1 and CDR2 are SGHTA and FQGNSA. CDR3 region: CASSFPQGYGNTIYF. The DNA of the CDR3 is TGTGCCAGCAGCTTCCCACAGGGGTACGGAAACACCATATATTTT. Complete variable domain (other parts from reference TRBV7-2 and TRBJ1-3): GAGVSQSPSNKVTEKGKDVELRCDPISGHTALYWYRQSLGQGLEFLIYFQGNSAPDKSGLPSDRFSAERTGGSVSTLTIQRTQQEDSAVYLCASSFPQGYGNTIYFGEGSWLTVV.

This clonotype has ten or more counts. V and J are TRBV6-1 and TRBJ2-5; D remains unclear. V lost 6 bases to trimming and J lost 1 base, with 9 bases between them. The CDR3 spans 13 residues. From germline, CDR1 is MNHNS and CDR2 SASEGT. The CDR3, as DNA: TGTGCCAGCAGAAGGCGGACCCAAGAGACCCAGTACTTC. It yields the protein CASRRRTQETQYF.

This clonotype appeared many times. V usage is TRBV4-3 and J usage is TRBJ2-2, with D possibly matching TRBD1 (6 bases). Trimming pared 0 bases from V and 0 bases from J, leaving 11 bases between. The germline V gene has CDR1 LGHNA and CDR2 YSLEER. The CDR3 has 17 residues. The CDR3 DNA follows: TGCGCCAGCAGCCAAGATAAAGGACAGTCGAACACCGGGGAGCTGTTTTTT. Residues: CASSQDKGQSNTGELFF.

This clonotype was seen a handful of times. J is TRBJ1-4 and V is TRBV7-2; weak D call: TRBD1 (5 bases). V was clipped by 2 bases and J by 8 bases, with 15 bases between them. CDR1 is SGHTA and CDR2 is FQGNSA in the germline V gene. This CDR3 has 15 amino acids. The CDR3 here is CASSLRGGAWEKLFF. CDR3 bases: TGTGCCAGCAGCTTAAGGGGTGGGGCTTGGGAAAAACTGTTTTTT.

The CDR3 nucleotides are TGCAGTGCAACCTCAACCGGGACAGGGGTGGCCTACGAGCAGTACTTC. Translated: CSATSTGTGVAYEQYF. V is TRBV20-1 and J is TRBJ2-7; 10 nucleotides match TRBD1. CDR1 DFQATT and CDR2 SNEGSKA come from the germline V gene (reference sequence). V gave up 6 bases and J gave up 2 bases; unmatched junction bases: 13. CDR3 length equals 16 residues.

This clonotype showed up many times. The J gene is TRBJ2-3, the V gene TRBV5-1, with 10 bases aligning to TRBD2. Trimming took 4 bases from V and 3 from J; bases not matched to a gene: 11. Germline V CDR1 and CDR2: SGHRS, YFSETQ. The length of the CDR3 is 17 residues. Written as DNA, the CDR3 is TGCGCCAGCAGCCCGTGGGGGTCTAGCGGGGGAACAGATACGCAGTATTTT. It codes for CASSPWGSSGGTDTQYF.